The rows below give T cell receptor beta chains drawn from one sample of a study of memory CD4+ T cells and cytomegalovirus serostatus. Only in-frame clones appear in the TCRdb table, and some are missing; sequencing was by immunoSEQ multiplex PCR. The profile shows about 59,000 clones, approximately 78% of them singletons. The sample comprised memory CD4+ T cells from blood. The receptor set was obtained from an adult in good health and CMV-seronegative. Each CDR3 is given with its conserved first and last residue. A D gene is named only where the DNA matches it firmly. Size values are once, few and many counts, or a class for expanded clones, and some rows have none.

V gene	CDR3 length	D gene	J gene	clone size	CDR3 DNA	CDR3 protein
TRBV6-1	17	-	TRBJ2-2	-	TGTGCCAGCAGTGAACCCCCGGGCCGTAGGCATTCCGGGGAGCTGTTTTTT	CASSEPPGRRHSGELFF
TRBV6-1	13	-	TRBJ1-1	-	TGTGCCAGCAGGGAGGGGGGGAACACTGAAGCTTTCTTT	CASREGGNTEAFF
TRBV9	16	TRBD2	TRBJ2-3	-	TGTGCCAGCAGCGTACAAGCGGGAGGGCCATCAGATACGCAGTATTTT	CASSVQAGGPSDTQYF
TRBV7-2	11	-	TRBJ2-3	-	TGTGCCAGCAGACGTACAGATACGCAGTATTTT	CASRRTDTQYF
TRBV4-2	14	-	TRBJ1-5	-	TGTGCCAGCAGCGAAGAAGGGCTGAATCAGCCCCAGCATTTT	CASSEEGLNQPQHF
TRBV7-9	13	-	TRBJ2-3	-	TGTGCCAGCAGCTTTATTACTTTGGATACGCAGTATTTT	CASSFITLDTQYF
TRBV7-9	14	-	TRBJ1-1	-	TGTGCCAGCAGCTTAGATGAGGGGCCGGCTGAAGCTTTCTTT	CASSLDEGPAEAFF
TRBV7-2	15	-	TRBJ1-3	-	TGTGCCAGCAGCTTAGGACAGGTCTCTGGAAACACCATATATTTT	CASSLGQVSGNTIYF
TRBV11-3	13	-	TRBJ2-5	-	TGTGCCAGCAGCCCCCCGGGCCGGAGGCCCCAGTACTTC	CASSPPGRRPQYF
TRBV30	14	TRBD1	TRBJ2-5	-	TGTGCCTGGAAGACGGGACAGGGGGCGCGGGAGCAGTACTTC	CAWKTGQGAREQYF
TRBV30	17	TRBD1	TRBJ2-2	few	TGTGCCTGGAGGACCCCCACAGGGGGCTATAACACCGGGGAGCTGTTTTTT	CAWRTPTGGYNTGELFF
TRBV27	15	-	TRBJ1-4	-	TGTGCCAGCAGCCCCGTTTTAGACAGGAGGGGGAAACTGTTTTTT	CASSPVLDRRGKLFF
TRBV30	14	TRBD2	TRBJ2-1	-	TGTGCCTGGAGTGGGGACTACCGGAATGATGAGCAGTTCTTC	CAWSGDYRNDEQFF
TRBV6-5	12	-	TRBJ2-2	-	TGTGCCAGCAGTTACTTCTCCGGGGAGCTGTTTTTT	CASSYFSGELFF
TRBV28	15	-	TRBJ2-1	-	TGTGCCAGCAGTCCGATGACAGTCAAATACAATGAGCAGTTCTTC	CASSPMTVKYNEQFF
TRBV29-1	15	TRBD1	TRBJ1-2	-	TGCAGCGTTCCACCCGAGGGAGACAGGGGGCCTGGCTACACCTTC	CSVPPEGDRGPGYTF
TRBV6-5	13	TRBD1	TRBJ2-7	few	TGTGCCAGCAGTTACGCAGGGGGCGGCGAGCAGTACTTC	CASSYAGGGEQYF
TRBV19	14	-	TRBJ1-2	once	TGTGCCAGCCTGGGAGCGGGGGCTCTTGGCGGCTACACCTTC	CASLGAGALGGYTF
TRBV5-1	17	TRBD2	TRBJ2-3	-	TGCGCCAGCAGCTTGGATTCGGCGGGAGCAGGTACAGATACGCAGTATTTT	CASSLDSAGAGTDTQYF
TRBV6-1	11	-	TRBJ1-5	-	TGTGCCAGCACATCCAATCAGCCCCAGCATTTT	CASTSNQPQHF
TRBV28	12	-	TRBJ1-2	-	TGTGCCAGCCGAAAAGAAACGGGGGGCTACACCTTC	CASRKETGGYTF
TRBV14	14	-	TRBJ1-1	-	TGTGCCAGCAGCCCGAAGAGGAGGGTAACTGAAGCTTTCTTT	CASSPKRRVTEAFF
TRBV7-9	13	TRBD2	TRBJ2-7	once	TGTGCCAGCAGCTTACTAGCGGGAGGCGAGCAGTACTTC	CASSLLAGGEQYF
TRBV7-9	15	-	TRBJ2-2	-	TGTGCCAGCAGGCCGGGCGGCAGAAACACCGGGGAGCTGTTTTTT	CASRPGGRNTGELFF
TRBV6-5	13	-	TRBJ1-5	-	TGTGCCAGCAGACTTTTTCTCAATCAGCCCCAGCATTTT	CASRLFLNQPQHF
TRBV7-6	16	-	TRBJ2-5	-	TGTGCCAGCACCCTAGGCTCCCCAGATACCTCGCAGACCCAGTACTTC	CASTLGSPDTSQTQYF
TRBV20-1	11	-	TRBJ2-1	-	TGCAGTGCTAGAGATCCCGATGAGCAGTTCTTC	CSARDPDEQFF